Listed below are T cell receptor beta chains from one sample, sequenced in a study of blood T cell repertoires in COVID-19. Libraries were prepared by immunoSEQ multiplex PCR; TCRdb keeps only in-frame clonotypes and omits some of them. The sample consists of approximately 500,000 clones, about 89% of them appearing once. Sequencing was carried out using peripheral blood. The receptors stem from a woman in her forties or fifties with COVID-19, enrolled during active disease. Each CDR3 is given with its conserved first and last residue. Each record gives: J gene, clone size, D gene, V gene, CDR3 DNA, CDR3 protein. The D gene is left open where the match is weak. For some rows the clone size is stated as once, few or many, or as a class when expanded; others skip it.

J gene: TRBJ2-1
clone size: .
D gene: .
V gene: TRBV9
CDR3 DNA: TGTGCCAGCAGCGTAGGGGGACACCGCCGAACGTACAATGAGCAGTTCTTC
CDR3 protein: CASSVGGHRRTYNEQFF

J gene: TRBJ1-1
clone size: .
D gene: .
V gene: TRBV7-2
CDR3 DNA: TGTGCCAGCAGCTTGTCCCGACAGAACACTGAAGCTTTCTTT
CDR3 protein: CASSLSRQNTEAFF

J gene: TRBJ1-1
clone size: few
D gene: .
V gene: TRBV11-2
CDR3 DNA: TGTGCCAGCAGCTTAGTGCCCGGGGAGGACACTGAAGCTTTCTTT
CDR3 protein: CASSLVPGEDTEAFF

J gene: TRBJ1-2
clone size: .
D gene: .
V gene: TRBV2
CDR3 DNA: TGTGCCAGCAGTGGAGGGGGAATGTTGGACTATGGCTACACCTTC
CDR3 protein: CASSGGGMLDYGYTF

J gene: TRBJ1-6
clone size: once
D gene: .
V gene: TRBV28
CDR3 DNA: TGTGCCAGCAGTCCCCCAACAGGGAATAATTCACCCCTCCACTTT
CDR3 protein: CASSPPTGNNSPLHF

J gene: TRBJ1-6
clone size: few
D gene: .
V gene: TRBV19
CDR3 DNA: TGTGCCAGTATTGCCTCGGGTGCCTATAATTCACCCCTCCACTTT
CDR3 protein: CASIASGAYNSPLHF

J gene: TRBJ2-1
clone size: .
D gene: TRBD2
V gene: TRBV9
CDR3 DNA: TGTGCCAGCAGCGTATATAGCGGGGGGGCCATAAATGAGCAGTTCTTC
CDR3 protein: CASSVYSGGAINEQFF

J gene: TRBJ1-2
clone size: .
D gene: .
V gene: TRBV28
CDR3 DNA: TGTGCCAGTAGTGAGGAGGGAGGAGGGGCTTACTATGGCTACACCTTC
CDR3 protein: CASSEEGGGAYYGYTF

J gene: TRBJ1-2
clone size: few
D gene: .
V gene: TRBV5-1
CDR3 DNA: TGCGCCAGCGGCAGATCCAGGGAAAACTATGGCTACACCTTC
CDR3 protein: CASGRSRENYGYTF

J gene: TRBJ1-2
clone size: .
D gene: TRBD1
V gene: TRBV30
CDR3 DNA: TGTGCCTGGATGGCAGGGGGCAACTATGGCTACACCTTC
CDR3 protein: CAWMAGGNYGYTF